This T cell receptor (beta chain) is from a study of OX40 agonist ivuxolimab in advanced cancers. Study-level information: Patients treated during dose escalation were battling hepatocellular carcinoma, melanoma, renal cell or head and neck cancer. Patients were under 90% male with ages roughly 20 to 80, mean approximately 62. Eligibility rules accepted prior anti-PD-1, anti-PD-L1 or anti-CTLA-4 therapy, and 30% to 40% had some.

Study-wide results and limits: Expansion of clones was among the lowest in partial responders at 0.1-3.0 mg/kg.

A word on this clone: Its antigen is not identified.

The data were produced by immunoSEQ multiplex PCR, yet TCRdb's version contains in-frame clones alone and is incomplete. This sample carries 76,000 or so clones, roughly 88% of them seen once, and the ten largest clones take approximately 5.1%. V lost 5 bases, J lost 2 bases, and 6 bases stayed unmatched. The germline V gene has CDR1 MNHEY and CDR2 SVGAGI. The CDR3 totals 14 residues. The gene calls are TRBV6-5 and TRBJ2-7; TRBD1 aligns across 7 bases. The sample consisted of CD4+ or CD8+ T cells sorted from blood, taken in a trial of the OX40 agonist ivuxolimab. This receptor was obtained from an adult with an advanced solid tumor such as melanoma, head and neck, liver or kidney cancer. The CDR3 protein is CASSPGTATYEQYF. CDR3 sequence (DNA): TGTGCCAGCAGTCCCGGGACAGCGACCTACGAGCAGTACTTC.